These 21 T cell receptor beta chains share one sample of origin, sequenced in a study of cytomegalovirus exposure and HLA in healthy donors (dated by TCRdb to about 2017). Libraries were constructed by the immunoSEQ multiplex PCR assay. The multiplex PCR relied on a mix of 60 forward primers for TCR Vbeta segments and 13 reverse primers for TCR Jbeta segments. TCRdb took over this immuneACCESS table, retaining in-frame rearrangements with V and J assigned. Such tables are incomplete; in checked studies, under half of the missing clones stem from an unresolved V gene, and the remainder is unexplained. This sample lists about 130,000 clones; around 70% were detected once. The ten largest make up about 3% of the sample. Material for sequencing was PBMCs. The source of these receptors is a woman in her sixties or seventies in good health and CMV-seropositive.

J is TRBJ2-1 and V is TRBV29-1, with D possibly matching TRBD1 (5 bases). Germline assignment: CDR1 SQVTM and CDR2 ANQGSEA. Trimming shortened V by 1 base and J by 5 bases, and 12 bases separated the two germline ends. The CDR3 extends over 14 amino acids. The CDR3 DNA reads as TGCAGCGTTGAAGCGCCAGGGTTCCACAATGAGCAGTTCTTC. Residues: CSVEAPGFHNEQFF.

The genes are TRBV6-4 and TRBJ2-5, with 7 bases matching TRBD1. The J call is uncertain, as TRBJ2-7 better fits the DNA end. Germline loops: CDR1 MRHNA, CDR2 SNTAGT. This CDR3 is built from 15 residues. CDR3 sequence: CASTPGGTAYYEQYF. CDR3 sequence (DNA): TGTGCCAGCACTCCTGGTGGGACAGCCTACTACGAGCAGTACTTC.

This clone has a single count. Written as DNA, the CDR3 is TGTGCCAGCAGCTTAGATACAGGGGGCGAGCAGTACTTC. Translation: CASSLDTGGEQYF. V is TRBV11-3 and J is TRBJ2-7, with 8 nucleotides matching TRBD1. The junction had 1 base not matched to a gene; V was cut back by 0 bases and J by 6 bases. Germline CDR1 SGHNT, CDR2 YENEEA. The CDR3 has 13 amino acids. Together with reference TRBV11-3 and TRBJ2-7, the CDR3 gives the full variable domain: EAGVVQSPRYKIIEKKQPVAFWCNPISGHNTLYWYLQNLGQGPELLIRYENEEAVDDSQLPKDRFSAERLKGVDSTLKIQPAELGDSAVYLCASSLDTGGEQYFGPGTRLTVT.

The V and J genes are TRBV11-3 and TRBJ2-2; 7 bases are a match to TRBD1. CDR1 and CDR2 from the germline V gene are SGHNT and YENEEA. With 5 bases clipped from V and 5 bases from J, the junction kept 14 bases outside the gene matches. This CDR3 contains 17 residues. CDR3 bases: TGTGCCAGCAGCCTAGGCCTTAATACAGGGGTGACCGGGGAGCTGTTTTTT. The encoded protein is CASSLGLNTGVTGELFF.

This CDR3 reads CASSVRAGGRETQYF. The CDR3 nucleotides are TGTGCCAGCAGTGTACGGGCGGGGGGGCGAGAGACCCAGTACTTC. This chain links TRBV2 with TRBJ2-5; 9 nucleotides line up with TRBD2. The V and J ends lost 4 bases and 4 bases, in that order; junction bases with no gene match: 7. Germline V lookup: CDR1 SNHLY, CDR2 FYNNEI. The CDR3 spans 15 residues. Using reference TRBV2 and TRBJ2-5 for the parts outside the CDR3, the full variable domain is EPEVTQTPSHQVTQMGQEVILRCVPISNHLYFYWYRQILGQKVEFLVSFYNNEISEKSEIFDDQFSVERPDGSNFTLKIRSTKLEDSAMYFCASSVRAGGRETQYFGPGTRLLVL.

The rearrangement joins TRBV5-1 to TRBJ2-1; D ambiguous. V was pared by 1 base and J by 5 bases, with 7 bases between. Germline V CDR1 and CDR2: SGHRS, YFSETQ. The CDR3 covers 13 residues. The CDR3 DNA sequence: TGCGCCAGCAGCTTGACTAACGACAATGAGCAGTTCTTC. Protein sequence: CASSLTNDNEQFF.

This clone was observed a single time. The V and J genes are TRBV7-6 and TRBJ1-2, with 8 bases fitting TRBD1. Per germline, CDR1 SGHVS and CDR2 FNYEAQ. The CDR3 consists of 14 residues. V shed 5 bases and J 5 bases; nucleotides not matched to a gene: 7. CDR3: CASSPRDRSYGYTF. CDR3 nucleotide sequence: TGTGCCAGCAGCCCAAGGGACAGGAGTTATGGCTACACCTTC.

This clone occurred a few times. The rearrangement joins TRBV5-5 to TRBJ1-2, with 11 bases that match TRBD1. Per the germline V gene, CDR1 is SGHKS and CDR2 is YYEKEE (reference sequence). The CDR3 runs 16 residues. Trimming removed 4 bases from V and 6 bases from J; junction bases left unmatched: 11. The CDR3 here is CASSPHPGQGADGYTF. DNA for the CDR3: TGTGCCAGCAGCCCTCACCCAGGACAGGGGGCTGATGGCTACACCTTC.

The V gene is TRBV13, the J gene TRBJ2-1, with TRBD1 matching 8 bases. V was pared by 1 base and J by 9 bases, with 11 bases of the junction left unmatched. The CDR3 is 16 amino acids. Germline V gene sequence: CDR1 PRHDT, CDR2 FYEKMQ (reference sequence). CDR3 sequence (DNA): TGTGCCAGCAGCTTAGCCCCGACGACAGGGGATGCTGAGCAGTTCTTC. Encoded protein: CASSLAPTTGDAEQFF.

The chain recombines TRBV2 with TRBJ1-3, with D perhaps TRBD1 (5 bases). Germline V CDR1 and CDR2: SNHLY, FYNNEI. The CDR3 sequence is 18 residues long. Trimming took 6 bases from V and 0 from J, leaving 21 bases between them. CDR3 DNA sequence: TGTGCCAGCAGCGCGCTCGACAGACTTCTAAGCTCTGGAAACACCATATATTTT. It specifies CASSALDRLLSSGNTIYF.

The rearrangement uses TRBV7-9 and TRBJ2-7, with 8 bases lining up with TRBD2. Germline V gene data show CDR1 as SEHNR and CDR2 as FQNEAQ (reference sequence). Unmatched junction bases numbered 13, after V lost 3 bases and J lost 3 bases. The CDR3 loop spans 17 amino acids. CDR3 bases: TGTGCCAGCAGCTTCCCGAACCGGGGGGGCGGTATCTACGAGCAGTACTTC. Its protein is CASSFPNRGGGIYEQYF.

V and J are TRBV5-1 and TRBJ1-4; 9 positions match TRBD1. J lost 7 bases, V lost 5 bases, and 9 bases had no gene match. This CDR3 is built from 15 residues. Germline lookup yields CDR1 SGHRS and CDR2 YFSETQ. The CDR3 loop reads CASRESTGGREKLFF. The CDR3 nucleotides read TGCGCCAGCAGGGAATCGACAGGGGGTCGTGAAAAACTGTTTTTT.

The genes are TRBV2 and TRBJ2-2, with TRBD1 as a possible D gene (6 bases). Trimming removed 6 bases from V and 6 bases from J, with 11 bases in between. The CDR3 extends over 13 amino acids. The germline CDR1 and CDR2 sequences are SNHLY and FYNNEI. The CDR3 coding sequence is TGTGCCAGCAGCCTCGACAGGTCCGGGGAGCTGTTTTTT. This codes for CASSLDRSGELFF.

The genes are TRBV27 and TRBJ2-2; 9 bases align to TRBD1. V was clipped by 7 bases and J by 6 bases; unmatched bases: 9. Germline assignment: CDR1 MNHEY and CDR2 SMNVEV (reference sequence). The CDR3 loop spans 15 amino acids. The CDR3 reads CASNSGQGVSGELFF. CDR3 in DNA: TGTGCCAGCAACTCGGGACAGGGTGTATCCGGGGAGCTGTTTTTT.

The chain uses TRBV5-1 and TRBJ2-6, with no clear D. The CDR3 sequence is 15 residues long. V lost 4 bases to trimming and J lost 2 bases, with 10 bases between them. The germline gives CDR1 SGHRS, CDR2 YFSETQ. Here the CDR3 reads CASSPLEAGANVLTF. CDR3 coding DNA: TGCGCCAGCAGCCCGCTAGAGGCTGGGGCCAACGTCCTGACTTTC.

The chain joins TRBV27 to TRBJ1-1; D gene unclear. The germline gives CDR1 MNHEY, CDR2 SMNVEV (reference sequence). The V and J ends lost 1 base and 6 bases respectively, with 12 bases between them. The CDR3 has 14 residues. The CDR3 is CASSLYIGVAEAFF. The CDR3 region has the DNA TGTGCCAGCAGTTTATATATTGGAGTTGCTGAAGCTTTCTTT.

The chain combines TRBV6-5 with TRBJ1-2; TRBD1 might be the D (6 bases). The CDR3 extends over 13 amino acids. Trimming shortened V by 0 bases and J by 4 bases, and 6 bases separated the two germline ends. Germline-derived CDR1 and CDR2 are MNHEY and SVGAGI. The CDR3 is CASSYSQGYGYTF. In DNA form, the CDR3 reads TGTGCCAGCAGTTACTCACAGGGCTATGGCTACACCTTC.

This clone was recorded once. The chain joins TRBV2 to TRBJ1-5; the D gene is possibly TRBD1 (5 bases). Trimming stripped 4 bases from V and 5 bases from J, with 12 bases between. CDR3 size: 14 residues. Germline lookup yields CDR1 SNHLY and CDR2 FYNNEI. Here the CDR3 DNA reads TGTGCCAGCAGTGGGAGAGGGACTGATCAGCCCCAGCATTTT. Protein sequence: CASSGRGTDQPQHF.

V is TRBV5-1 and J is TRBJ1-2; D perhaps matches TRBD1 (6 bases). CDR3 length: 14 residues. Germline V gene data show CDR1 as SGHRS and CDR2 as YFSETQ. Trimming stripped 2 bases from V and 5 bases from J, with 13 bases between. CDR3 nucleotides: TGCGCCAGCAGCTTAGGACAGAATCGATATGGCTACACCTTC. Residues: CASSLGQNRYGYTF.

The chain employs TRBV5-5 and TRBJ1-5; D not resolved. Germline assignment: CDR1 SGHKS and CDR2 YYEKEE (reference sequence). The CDR3 contains 13 residues. Trimming took off 2 bases at V and 4 bases at J, with 7 bases between the two ends. CDR3 residues: CASSFDTNQPQHF. CDR3 DNA sequence: TGTGCCAGCAGCTTCGACACTAATCAGCCCCAGCATTTT.

The chain joins TRBV27 to TRBJ1-5; D not certain. In germline, CDR1 is MNHEY, CDR2 SMNVEV (reference sequence). CDR3 length: 13 amino acids. Trimming removed 2 bases from V and 5 bases from J, with 7 bases in between. This chain's CDR3 is CASSLQQHQPQHF. CDR3 in DNA: TGTGCCAGCAGTTTACAACAGCATCAGCCCCAGCATTTT.